Given below is one T cell receptor beta chain in context. Its cognate antigen is unknown. These data belong to a study of T cells expressing NK-cell markers. Study information: Seropositivity for HCMV was found in most of the eight sequenced donors, with one seronegative. Study observations and caveats: Dominant NKG2C+ clonotype frequencies of about 1.0-8% of CD8+ T cells were measured in six or seven donors. Uncertainty persisted over the HCMV specificity of expanded NKG2C+ T cell clones.

The cDNA for TCR beta came from 5'RACE template switching with UMIs. TCRdb derives one entry per CDR3 protein from the 5' RACE reads, leaving out DNA. The table lists fewer than 400,000 distinct CDR3 sequences, with roughly 5.5% in the top ten. The CDR3 consists of 14 residues. The V gene's germline CDR1 is MNHEY and CDR2 SVGEGT. The gene calls are TRBV6-2 or TRBV6-3 and TRBJ1-5; the TCRdb D gene call, TRBD1, has no DNA to confirm it. The source is a man aged 18 to 69 in good health. Sequenced sample: blood T cells: a sorted CD56 or NKG2C T cell subset, CD4+ or CD8+ T cells, or bulk PBMC T cells (not recorded which). This CDR3 is CASSITGGPQPQHF.